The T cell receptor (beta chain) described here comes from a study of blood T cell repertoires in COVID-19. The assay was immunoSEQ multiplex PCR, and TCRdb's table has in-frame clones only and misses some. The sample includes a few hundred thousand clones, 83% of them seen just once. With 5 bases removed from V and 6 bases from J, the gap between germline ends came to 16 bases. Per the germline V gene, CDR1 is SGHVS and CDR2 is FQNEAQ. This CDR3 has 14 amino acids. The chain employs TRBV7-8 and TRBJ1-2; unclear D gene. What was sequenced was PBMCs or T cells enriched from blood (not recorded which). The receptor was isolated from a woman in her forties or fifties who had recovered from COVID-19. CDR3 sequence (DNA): TGTGCCAGCAGCCTCATGAGTAGAGGGAATGGCTACACCTTC. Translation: CASSLMSRGNGYTF.